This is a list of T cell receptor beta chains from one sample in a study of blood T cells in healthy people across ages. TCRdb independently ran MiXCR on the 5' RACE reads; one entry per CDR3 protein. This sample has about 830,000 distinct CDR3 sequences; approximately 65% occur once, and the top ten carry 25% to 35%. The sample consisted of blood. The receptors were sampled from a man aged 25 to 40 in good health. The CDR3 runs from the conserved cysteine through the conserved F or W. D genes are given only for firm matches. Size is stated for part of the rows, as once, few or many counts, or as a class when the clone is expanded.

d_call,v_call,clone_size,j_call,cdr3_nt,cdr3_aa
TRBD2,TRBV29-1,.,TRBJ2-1,TGCAGCGGATCCAGGACTAGCGTCCCGAATGAGCAGTTCTTC,CSGSRTSVPNEQFF
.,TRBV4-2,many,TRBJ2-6,TGCGCCAGCAGCCAAGAGGGAGGCTCTGGGGCCAACGTCCTGACTTTC,CASSQEGGSGANVLTF
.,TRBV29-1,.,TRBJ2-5,TGCAGCGTGGGAACATCTGAGTGGGAGGCCCAGTACTTC,CSVGTSEWEAQYF
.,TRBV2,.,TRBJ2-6,TGTGCCAGCAGTGATTCGGGGGCGACTGGGGCCAACGTCCTGACTTTC,CASSDSGATGANVLTF
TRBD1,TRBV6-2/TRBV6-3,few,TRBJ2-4,TGTGCCAGCAGGAAGGAAGGGGGACAGGGGAACATTCAGTACTTC,CASRKEGGQGNIQYF
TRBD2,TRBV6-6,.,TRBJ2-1,TGTGCCAGCAGCCTCTTTCTAGCGGGGGATTACAATGAGCAGTTCTTC,CASSLFLAGDYNEQFF
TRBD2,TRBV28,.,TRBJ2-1,TGTGCCAGCAGTTCACTAGCGGGGGTCGTCGGTGAGCAGTTCTTC,CASSSLAGVVGEQFF
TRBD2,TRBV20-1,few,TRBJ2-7,TGCAGTGCTCCCCGGACTAGCGGGGGGTACGAGCAGTACTTC,CSAPRTSGGYEQYF
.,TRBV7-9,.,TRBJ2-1,TGTGCCAGCAGTTCTTGGGCGTGGACACGCAATGAGCAGTTCTTC,CASSSWAWTRNEQFF
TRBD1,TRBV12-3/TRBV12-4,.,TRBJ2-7,TGTGCCAGCACCGAGACAGGGGTCTACGAGCAGTACTTC,CASTETGVYEQYF
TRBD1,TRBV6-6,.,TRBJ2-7,TGTGCCAGCAGTAACCGGGACAGGGGGATGGACGAGCAGTACTTC,CASSNRDRGMDEQYF
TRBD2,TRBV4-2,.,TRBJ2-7,TGTGCCAGCAGCCGCTATACTGGGGCTAGCGGAAAGTACGAGCAGTACTTC,CASSRYTGASGKYEQYF
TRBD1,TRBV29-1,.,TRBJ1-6,TGCAGCGTTGGGGACAGGAGAGCAGGGCCCCTCCACTTT,CSVGDRRAGPLHF
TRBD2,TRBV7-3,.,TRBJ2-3,TGTGCCAGCAGCTTGTATACCAGGGGCGGGGGGTACACAGATACGCAGTATTTT,CASSLYTRGGGYTDTQYF
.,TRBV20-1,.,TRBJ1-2,TGCAGTGCTACGACTGCCGCCTATGGCTACACCTTC,CSATTAAYGYTF
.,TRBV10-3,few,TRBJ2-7,TGTGCCATCAGTGAGTCTTACAGGGCGACCTACGAGCAGTACTTC,CAISESYRATYEQYF
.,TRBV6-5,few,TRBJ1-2,TGTGCCAGCAGCCCCGACAGAACTTATGGCTACACCTTC,CASSPDRTYGYTF
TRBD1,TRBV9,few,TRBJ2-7,TGTGCCAGCAGCGCATCGGGACAGGGCTCCTACGAGCAGTACTTC,CASSASGQGSYEQYF
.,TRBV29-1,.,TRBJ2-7,TGCAGCGTACGGACTCCTGCGGGCGAGCAGTACTTC,CSVRTPAGEQYF
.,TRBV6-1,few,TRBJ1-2,TGTGCCAGCAGTGAGACAGGTTGGAGCTATGGCTACACCTTC,CASSETGWSYGYTF
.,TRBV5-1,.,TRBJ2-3,TGCGCCACCGCGACTGGGGGCGACGTCACAGATACGCAGTATTTT,CATATGGDVTDTQYF
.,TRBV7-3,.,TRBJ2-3,TGTGCCAGCAGTAGGGCTGGCGGGGTGCCAGATACGCAGTATTTT,CASSRAGGVPDTQYF
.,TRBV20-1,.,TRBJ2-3,TGCAGTGCTAGCCGTGGTGGGGCCCGCACAGATACGCAGTATTTT,CSASRGGARTDTQYF
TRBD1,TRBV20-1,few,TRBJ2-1,TGCAGTGCTAGGCCTAGGGACAGTCCGGTACCCTACAATGAGCAGTTCTTC,CSARPRDSPVPYNEQFF
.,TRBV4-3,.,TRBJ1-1,TGCGCCAGCAGCCCCGGGACTCCGGGAAGCGTGGACACTGAAGCTTTCTTT,CASSPGTPGSVDTEAFF
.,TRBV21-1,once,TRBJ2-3,TGTGCCAGCAGCCACGGACCCACTGCTAGCACAGATACGCAGTATTTT,CASSHGPTASTDTQYF
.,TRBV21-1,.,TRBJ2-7,TGTGCCTGCAGCTTCCCCACTAGCGGGGCAACTCGAGGAGAGCAGTACTTC,CACSFPTSGATRGEQYF
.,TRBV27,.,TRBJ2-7,TGTGCCAGCAGTTCCGTCGGCGGCGAGCAGTACTTC,CASSSVGGEQYF
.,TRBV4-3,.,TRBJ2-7,TGCGCCAGCAGCCTTCATACGGGGCAGGCCTACGAGCAGTACTTC,CASSLHTGQAYEQYF
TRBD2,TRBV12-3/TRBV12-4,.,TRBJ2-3,TGTGCCAGCAGTCACGCAGGGACTAGCGGACATACGCAGTATTTT,CASSHAGTSGHTQYF
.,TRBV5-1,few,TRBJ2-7,TGCGCCAGCGGGGATTACTACGAGCAGTACTTC,CASGDYYEQYF
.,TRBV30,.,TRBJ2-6,TGTGCCTGGAGTGCTGACTCTGGGGCCAACGTCCTGACTTTC,CAWSADSGANVLTF
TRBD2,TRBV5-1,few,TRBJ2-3,TGCGCCAGCAGCTCCGTAGCGGGGACTAAGGCGGATACGCAGTATTTT,CASSSVAGTKADTQYF